These 27 T cell receptor beta chains came from one sample sequenced in a study of cytomegalovirus exposure and HLA in healthy donors. Assay used: immunoSEQ multiplex PCR; TCRdb lists only in-frame clones, some missing. This repertoire shows more than 95,000 clones, approximately 90% found once; its top ten account for more than 1.5%. Specimen: PBMCs. These receptors were obtained from a man between 18 and 35 years old in good health and CMV-seronegative.

This clone was counted a few times. CDR3 loop: CASSPKDQGPLHF. The DNA of the CDR3 is TGTGCCAGCAGCCCAAAGGACCAGGGGCCCCTCCACTTT. The chain carries TRBV11-2 and TRBJ1-6; possible D gene TRBD1, 6 bases. In germline, CDR1 is SGHAT, CDR2 FQNNGV. V dropped 5 bases and J dropped 13 bases, with 15 bases sitting between them. The CDR3 has 13 amino acids.

This chain links TRBV28 with TRBJ2-7, with 9 bases fitting TRBD1. The junction had 3 bases not matched to a gene; V was cut back by 2 bases and J by 1 base. Germline assignment: CDR1 MDHEN and CDR2 SYDVKM. This CDR3 is built from 15 residues. The CDR3 DNA sequence: TGTGCCAGCAGTTTACCCGGGACAGGGTCCTACGAGCAGTACTTC. Amino acids: CASSLPGTGSYEQYF. Full variable domain (missing parts from reference TRBV28 and TRBJ2-7): DVKVTQSSRYLVKRTGEKVFLECVQDMDHENMFWYRQDPGLGLRLIYFSYDVKMKEKGDIPEGYSVSREKKERFSLILESASTNQTSMYLCASSLPGTGSYEQYFGPGTRLTVT.

The rearrangement links TRBV30 to TRBJ1-3; a possible D gene is TRBD1 (5 bases). The CDR3 covers 15 residues. The germline V gene has CDR1 GTSNPN and CDR2 SVGIG (reference sequence). The V gene lost 5 bases and the J gene lost 4 bases, with 18 bases spanning the gap. CDR3 residues: CAWDGLFGAGNTIYF. DNA for the CDR3: TGTGCCTGGGACGGACTATTCGGGGCCGGAAACACCATATATTTT.

V gene TRBV7-7 combines with J gene TRBJ2-1, with 9 bases lining up with TRBD1. V was pared by 4 bases and J by 7 bases, with 8 bases of the junction left unmatched. Germline V CDR1 and CDR2: SSHAT, FNYEAQ (reference sequence). This CDR3 spans 15 amino acids. Here the CDR3 reads CASSSQPGQGNEQFF. In nucleotides, the CDR3 is TGTGCCAGCAGCTCACAGCCGGGACAGGGAAATGAGCAGTTCTTC.

This chain uses TRBV6-6 with TRBJ2-7, with 10 bases fitting TRBD1. Germline-derived CDR1 and CDR2 are MNHNY and SVGAGI (reference sequence). The V and J ends lost 2 bases and 1 base, in that order; junction bases with no gene match: 2. The CDR3 covers 15 residues. The CDR3 coding sequence is TGTGCCAGCAGTTACGACAGGGGGCCATCCTACGAGCAGTACTTC. Protein sequence: CASSYDRGPSYEQYF.

V gene TRBV6-6 combines with J gene TRBJ2-3, with 7 positions matching TRBD2. Trimming cost V 2 bases and J 5 bases; bases outside gene matches: 4. The length of the CDR3 is 14 residues. Germline values: CDR1 MNHNY, CDR2 SVGAGI (reference sequence). CDR3 nucleotide sequence: TGTGCCAGCAGTTACGGTGCTAGCGGAGATACGCAGTATTTT. Residues: CASSYGASGDTQYF.

The chain links TRBV18 to TRBJ1-1; D ambiguous. V was shortened by 0 bases and J by 1 base, with 9 bases between the two germline ends. The CDR3 contains 15 residues. Germline CDR1 reads KGHSH; CDR2 reads LQKENI. CDR3 residues: CASSPPPGRNTEAFF. DNA for the CDR3: TGTGCCAGCTCACCACCTCCAGGTAGGAACACTGAAGCTTTCTTT. Using reference TRBV18 and TRBJ1-1 for the parts outside the CDR3, the full variable domain is NAGVMQNPRHLVRRRGQEARLRCSPMKGHSHVYWYRQLPEEGLKFMVYLQKENIIDESGMPKERFSAEFPKEGPSILRIQQVVRGDSAAYFCASSPPPGRNTEAFFGQGTRLTVV.

V gene TRBV10-2 combines with J gene TRBJ1-1; D may be TRBD1 (6 bases). Trimming left V 2 bases short and J 5 bases short, with 15 bases between. Germline V CDR1 and CDR2: WSHSY, SAAADI. The CDR3 is 15 residues long. CDR3 amino acids: CASSEQGRVGTEAFF. The CDR3, as DNA: TGCGCCAGCAGTGAGCAGGGGCGAGTTGGGACTGAAGCTTTCTTT.

V and J are TRBV28 and TRBJ2-2; 7 nucleotides agree with TRBD2. The germline V gene has CDR1 MDHEN and CDR2 SYDVKM. J lost 5 bases, V lost 7 bases, and 19 bases had no gene match. The CDR3 spans 18 residues. CDR3 amino acids: CASTPSRGVRVRTGELFF. The CDR3 DNA reads TGTGCCAGCACTCCAAGTCGGGGGGTGCGGGTTAGGACCGGGGAGCTGTTTTTT.

The V and J genes are TRBV10-1 and TRBJ2-1; the match to TRBD1 covers 9 bases. The CDR3 length is 16 residues. V lost 2 bases and J lost 2; bases outside the gene matches: 4. Germline CDR1 WNHNN, CDR2 SYGVQD (reference sequence). The CDR3, as DNA: TGCGCCAGCAGTGAGACCAGGACAGGGGCCTACAATGAGCAGTTCTTC. This sequence encodes CASSETRTGAYNEQFF.

The chain uses TRBV6-6 and TRBJ2-7; no firm D call. The CDR3 covers 14 residues. CDR1 is MNHNY and CDR2 is SVGAGI in the germline V gene (reference sequence). Trimming cost V 5 bases and J 3 bases, with 14 bases left between them. This CDR3 reads CASSLGDLGYEQYF. For the CDR3, the DNA is TGTGCCAGCAGTCTCGGAGACCTGGGCTACGAGCAGTACTTC.

V gene TRBV6-6 combines with J gene TRBJ2-3; D is unresolved. CDR1 MNHNY and CDR2 SVGAGI come from the germline V gene (reference sequence). Trimming cost V 7 bases and J 1 base, with 12 bases left between them. CDR3 length equals 14 residues. The chain's CDR3 is CASTPYLGTDTQYF. The CDR3 coding sequence is TGTGCCAGCACGCCGTACCTAGGCACAGATACGCAGTATTTT.

The chain combines TRBV11-3 with TRBJ1-2; weak D call: TRBD1 (5 bases). With 5 bases removed from V and 7 bases from J, the gap between germline ends came to 17 bases. The CDR3 is 14 amino acids. CDR1 is SGHNT and CDR2 is YENEEA in the germline V gene. CDR3 bases: TGTGCCAGCAGCGTCCGAAGGGGAACGGGTGGCTACACCTTC. The encoded protein is CASSVRRGTGGYTF.

The rearrangement joins TRBV7-2 to TRBJ2-7; D is possibly TRBD1 (6 bases). Germline V CDR1 and CDR2: SGHTA, FQGNSA. The CDR3 runs 14 residues. V lost 2 bases and J 2 bases, leaving 10 bases between the germline ends. CDR3 in DNA: TGTGCCAGCAGCTTATTTCCAGGGGCCTACGAGCAGTACTTC. Its translation is CASSLFPGAYEQYF.

This clone was seen just once. The chain combines TRBV6-1 with TRBJ2-1; the D is unclear. The CDR3 contains 16 residues. The V gene's germline CDR1 is MNHNS and CDR2 SASEGT. The V gene lost 1 base and the J gene lost 3 bases, with 13 bases spanning the gap. CDR3 sequence reads: CASSEDDSNGYNEQFF. In DNA form, the CDR3 reads TGTGCCAGCAGTGAAGACGACTCCAACGGCTACAATGAGCAGTTCTTC.

CDR3: CASSQDRRALSYEQYF. CDR3 in DNA: TGTGCCAGCAGCCAGGACAGGAGGGCCCTCTCCTACGAGCAGTACTTC. The V and J genes are TRBV5-4 and TRBJ2-7; maybe TRBD1 (7 bases). The CDR3 spans 16 residues. CDR1 and CDR2 from the germline V gene are SGHNT and YYREEE (reference sequence). Deletions cut 4 bases from V and 0 bases from J, with 17 bases between.

V gene TRBV11-3 combines with J gene TRBJ2-3; 8 nucleotides match TRBD1. V lost 1 base to trimming and J lost 4 bases; unmatched junction nucleotides: 7. The germline V gene encodes CDR1 SGHNT and CDR2 YENEEA. The CDR3 has 16 residues. CDR3 in DNA: TGTGCCAGCAGCTTAGGGTACAGGGGGGCGGCAGATACGCAGTATTTT. This sequence encodes CASSLGYRGAADTQYF.

The J gene is TRBJ1-4, the V gene TRBV4-3; D may be TRBD1 (5 bases). Germline V gene data show CDR1 as LGHNA and CDR2 as YSLEER. V was clipped by 4 bases and J by 0 bases, with 18 bases between them. This CDR3 is 18 amino acids long. CDR3 nucleotide sequence: TGCGCCAGCAGCCGTCAAGTTCAGGGCCCCGCAACTAATGAAAAACTGTTTTTT. The encoded protein is CASSRQVQGPATNEKLFF.

The chain has TRBV7-8 and TRBJ2-3; 11 bases agree with TRBD2. Germline CDR1 is SGHVS and CDR2 is FQNEAQ. The CDR3 extends over 16 amino acids. Trimming cost V 2 bases and J 2 bases; bases outside gene matches: 3. The CDR3, as DNA: TGTGCCAGCAGCTTAACTAGCGGGGGACTCACAGATACGCAGTATTTT. Amino acids: CASSLTSGGLTDTQYF.

About this clone: Possible read error: a much larger clone is one base away. At the DNA level, this CDR3 is encoded by other sequences in the same sample as well. The rearrangement joins TRBV6-5 to TRBJ2-5; TRBD1 aligns across 9 bases. Germline CDR1 reads MNHEY; CDR2 reads SVGAGI. The CDR3 spans 14 residues. V lost 4 bases and J lost 5; bases outside the gene matches: 5. The DNA of the CDR3 is TGTGCCAGCAGTTCAACAGGGGGCCGGGAGACCCAGTACTTC. It translates to CASSSTGGRETQYF.

This chain joins TRBV25-1 and TRBJ2-3; a possible D gene is TRBD1 (6 bases). Germline CDR1 MGHDK, CDR2 SYGVNS. The CDR3 runs 13 residues. V gave up 7 bases and J gave up 6 bases, with 14 bases separating them. The chain's CDR3 is CASKDTGLDTQYF. DNA for the CDR3: TGTGCCAGCAAGGACACAGGGCTGGATACGCAGTATTTT.

The chain recombines TRBV29-1 with TRBJ1-2, with D perhaps TRBD1 (6 bases). Trimming took off 4 bases at V and 0 bases at J, with 24 bases between the two ends. This CDR3 has 18 residues. Germline V CDR1 and CDR2: SQVTM, ANQGSEA. The CDR3 reads CSVGGRGANHLANYGYTF. The CDR3 DNA follows: TGCAGCGTTGGAGGGAGGGGGGCCAACCACTTAGCTAACTATGGCTACACCTTC.

The chain has TRBV12-5 and TRBJ1-1; D not resolved. V was trimmed by 2 bases and J by 3 bases, leaving 7 bases between them. Germline CDR1 LGHNT, CDR2 FRNRAP. The CDR3 is made up of 13 amino acids. CDR3 in amino acids: CASGLFLYTEAFF. The CDR3 DNA is TGTGCTAGTGGTTTGTTTTTATACACTGAAGCTTTCTTT.

CDR3 nucleotides: TGTGCCAGCAGCTTATGGGACAGCATACGGTTCTTC. It specifies CASSLWDSIRFF. The chain combines TRBV7-6 with TRBJ2-1; 7 positions match TRBD1. J was trimmed by 15 bases and V by 2 bases; bases with no gene match: 7. Looked up from germline, CDR1 is SGHVS and CDR2 is FNYEAQ. This CDR3 is 12 amino acids long.

V is TRBV28 and J is TRBJ1-1; tentatively, D is TRBD1 (5 bases). The CDR3 runs to 14 residues. Trimming left V 6 bases short and J 5 bases short, with 16 bases between. CDR1 and CDR2 (germline): MDHEN, SYDVKM. CDR3 sequence (DNA): TGTGCCAGCAGCCCTTGGGGGGTAAATACTGAAGCTTTCTTT. Translating gives CASSPWGVNTEAFF.

V gene TRBV7-9 combines with J gene TRBJ2-7, with TRBD1 matching 7 bases. Germline V gives CDR1 SEHNR, CDR2 FQNEAQ (reference sequence). With V trimmed by 6 bases and J by 6 bases, 5 bases remained unmatched. CDR3 length equals 12 residues. The CDR3 region has the DNA TGTGCCAGCAGGGGGGCAGGGGGCGAGCAGTACTTC. This encodes CASRGAGGEQYF.

The V call is TRBV19, the J call TRBJ2-7, with 7 bases identical to TRBD1. J gave up 2 bases and V 5 bases, and 12 bases lay outside the gene matches. Per the germline V gene, CDR1 is LNHDA and CDR2 is SQIVND (reference sequence). The CDR3 length is 16 residues. The CDR3 protein is CASSGPGTDFPYEQYF. The CDR3 DNA reads TGTGCCAGTAGTGGACCGGGGACAGACTTTCCCTACGAGCAGTACTTC.